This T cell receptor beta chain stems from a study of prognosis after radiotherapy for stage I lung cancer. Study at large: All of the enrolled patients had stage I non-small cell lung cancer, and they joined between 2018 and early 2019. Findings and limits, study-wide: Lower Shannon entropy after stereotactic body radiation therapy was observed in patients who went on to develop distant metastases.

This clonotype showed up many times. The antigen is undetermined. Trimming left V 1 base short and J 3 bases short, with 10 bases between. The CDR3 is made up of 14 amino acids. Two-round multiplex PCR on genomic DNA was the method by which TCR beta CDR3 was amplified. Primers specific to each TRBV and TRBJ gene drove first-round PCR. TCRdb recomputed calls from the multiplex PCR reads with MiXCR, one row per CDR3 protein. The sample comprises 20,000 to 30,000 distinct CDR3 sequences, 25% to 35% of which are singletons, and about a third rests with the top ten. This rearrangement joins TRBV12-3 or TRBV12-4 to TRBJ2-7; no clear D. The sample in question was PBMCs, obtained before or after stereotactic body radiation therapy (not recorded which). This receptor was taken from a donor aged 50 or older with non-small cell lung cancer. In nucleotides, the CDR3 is TGTGCCAGCAGTTTAGTCGGCCCAAACTACGAGCAGTACTTC. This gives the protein CASSLVGPNYEQYF.